This T cell receptor (beta chain) was retrieved from a study of chemoradiotherapy in HPV16-positive cancers. Regarding this clone: No antigen is known for it.

Findings and limits, study-wide: The functional HPV-specific definition rests on just two HPV16-positive patients. HPV-responsive T-cell expansion during chemoradiotherapy was linked to improved recurrence-free survival in HPV16-positive patients. During treatment, candidate HPV-specific clones and E7-related motifs expanded in tumor.

Produced via immunoSEQ multiplex PCR; TCRdb's table is partial and in-frame only. Of 6,000 or so clones in the sample, around four fifths are singletons; the top ten hold about 6%. The CDR3 length is 15 residues. With 3 bases clipped from V and 5 bases from J, the junction kept 3 bases outside the gene matches. From germline, CDR1 is SGHTA and CDR2 FQGNSA. J is TRBJ2-1 and V is TRBV7-2, with 11 bases lining up with TRBD2. Sample: tumor tissue, taken from a patient who underwent chemoradiotherapy. The clonotype was recovered from a human donor with HPV-associated anogenital cancer. The CDR3 loop is CASSFLAGGHNEQFF. The CDR3 DNA reads TGTGCCAGCAGCTTTCTAGCGGGGGGACACAATGAGCAGTTCTTC.